This T cell receptor (beta chain) came from a study of cytomegalovirus exposure and HLA in healthy donors. Germline V gives CDR1 SGHVS, CDR2 FQNEAQ. The CDR3 sequence is 16 residues long. V was clipped by 4 bases and J by 4 bases; unmatched bases: 12. Healthy bone marrow donors made up the cohort. PCR was performed using 60 Vbeta and 13 Jbeta primers. The repertoire was sequenced with immunoSEQ multiplex PCR; TCRdb's copy has only in-frame clones and lacks some. Among more than 50,000 clones, 75% to 80% were seen once, and the ten largest hold around 2.4%. The TCR was taken from a female donor in good health and CMV-seronegative. The V call is TRBV7-8, the J call TRBJ2-5, with 7 bases identical to TRBD2. Sample: PBMCs. CDR3 in DNA: TGTGCCAGCAGCTCCAACGCGCGGGGGAGGGGAGAGACCCAGTACTTC. Translating it yields CASSSNARGRGETQYF.